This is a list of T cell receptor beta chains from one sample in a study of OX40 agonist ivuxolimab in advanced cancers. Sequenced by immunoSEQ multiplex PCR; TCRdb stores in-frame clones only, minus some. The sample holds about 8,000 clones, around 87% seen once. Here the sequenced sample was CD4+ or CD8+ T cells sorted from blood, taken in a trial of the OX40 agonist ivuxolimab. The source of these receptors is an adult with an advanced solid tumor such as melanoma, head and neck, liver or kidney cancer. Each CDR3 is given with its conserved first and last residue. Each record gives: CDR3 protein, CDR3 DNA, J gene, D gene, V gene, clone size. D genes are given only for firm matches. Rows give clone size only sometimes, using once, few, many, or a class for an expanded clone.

CASSLRESNYGYTF	TGTGCCAGCAGTTTAAGAGAATCTAACTATGGCTACACCTTC	TRBJ1-2	NA	TRBV27	NA
CAISESRTSGSVGDTQYF	TGTGCCATCAGTGAGTCGCGAACTAGCGGGAGTGTTGGAGATACGCAGTATTTT	TRBJ2-3	TRBD2	TRBV10-3	NA
CASSFDRGRSEAFF	TGTGCCAGCAGCTTTGACAGGGGGCGAAGTGAAGCTTTCTTT	TRBJ1-1	TRBD1	TRBV7-3	NA
CASSLDSHSGNTIYF	TGTGCCAGCAGCTTAGACAGTCACTCTGGAAACACCATATATTTT	TRBJ1-3	NA	TRBV7-6	NA
CASSYSTRVNTEAFF	TGTGCCAGCAGTTACTCGACCAGGGTGAACACTGAAGCTTTCTTT	TRBJ1-1	NA	TRBV6-5	NA
CASSRVVNSPLHF	TGTGCCAGCAGTCGGGTCGTTAATTCACCCCTCCACTTT	TRBJ1-6	NA	TRBV2	few
CAVGQIEAFF	TGTGCGGTTGGGCAAATCGAAGCTTTCTTT	TRBJ1-1	NA	TRBV5-4	few
CASTPGLLSTTSGPQLF	TGCGCCAGCACTCCGGGACTCCTATCAACGACTTCTGGCCCCCAGCTCTTC	TRBJ2-1	NA	TRBV5-1	NA
CASSYSIGGNYGYTF	TGTGCCAGCAGTTACTCGATAGGGGGGAACTATGGCTACACCTTC	TRBJ1-2	NA	TRBV6-5	NA
CASRTSGSWGTDTQYF	TGCGCCAGCAGGACTAGCGGGAGCTGGGGCACAGATACGCAGTATTTT	TRBJ2-3	TRBD2	TRBV5-1	NA
CASSTSGGFYGYTF	TGTGCCAGCAGTACATCCGGGGGTTTCTATGGCTACACCTTC	TRBJ1-2	NA	TRBV7-9	NA
CASSPQLAEGGETQYF	TGTGCCAGCAGCCCCCAACTAGCGGAGGGAGGAGAGACCCAGTACTTC	TRBJ2-5	TRBD2	TRBV5-4	NA
CASSLGGSGANVLTF	TGTGCCAGCAGCTTGGGAGGTTCTGGGGCCAACGTCCTGACTTTC	TRBJ2-6	NA	TRBV5-4	NA
CASSSSGRTDEQFF	TGTGCCAGCAGCTCTAGCGGGAGAACGGATGAGCAGTTCTTC	TRBJ2-1	TRBD2	TRBV5-4	NA
CASRYDRGDYGYTF	TGTGCCAGCAGATACGACAGGGGGGACTATGGCTACACCTTC	TRBJ1-2	TRBD1	TRBV6-4	NA
CASMVRGLLSNEQFF	TGTGCCAGCATGGTTCGAGGGTTACTAAGCAATGAGCAGTTCTTC	TRBJ2-1	NA	TRBV11-3	once
CASSPNQMKNNEQFF	TGTGCCAGCAGCCCGAACCAAATGAAAAACAATGAGCAGTTCTTC	TRBJ2-1	NA	TRBV5-4	NA
CASSFPGTAFYF	TGTGCCAGCAGCTTTCCCGGGACAGCTTTTTACTTC	TRBJ2-5	TRBD1	TRBV7-2	NA
CASSPRLAETNNEQFF	TGTGCCAGCTCACCACGACTAGCGGAGACAAACAATGAGCAGTTCTTC	TRBJ2-1	TRBD2	TRBV18	once
CASSLALDMTLNEQFF	TGTGCCAGCAGCTTGGCCCTGGACATGACCCTCAATGAGCAGTTCTTC	TRBJ2-1	NA	TRBV5-4	NA
CASSRAGAADTQYF	TGCGCCAGCAGCAGAGCGGGAGCGGCAGATACGCAGTATTTT	TRBJ2-3	TRBD2	TRBV5-1	NA
CASSIQGQGPTGELFF	TGTGCCAGTAGTATTCAGGGACAGGGCCCCACCGGGGAGCTGTTTTTT	TRBJ2-2	TRBD1	TRBV19	NA
CASSYSGGTGANVLTF	TGTGCCAGCAGTTACTCGGGGGGAACTGGGGCCAACGTCCTGACTTTC	TRBJ2-6	NA	TRBV6-5	NA
CASSLTGDRDGYGYTF	TGCGCCAGCAGCTTGACGGGGGACAGGGACGGGTATGGCTACACCTTC	TRBJ1-2	TRBD1	TRBV5-1	NA
CASSTSREKNEQFF	TGTGCCAGCTCGACCTCGCGTGAAAAAAATGAGCAGTTCTTC	TRBJ2-1	NA	TRBV7-2	NA
CASSMGLAGNNEQFF	TGTGCCAGCAGCATGGGACTAGCGGGAAACAATGAGCAGTTCTTC	TRBJ2-1	TRBD2	TRBV7-2	NA
CASSEGQTRGYGYTF	TGTGCCAGCTCTGAGGGACAGACAAGGGGCTATGGCTACACCTTC	TRBJ1-2	TRBD1	TRBV6-1	NA
CASSPILRDKNIQYF	TGCGCCAGCAGCCCTATCCTCCGGGATAAAAACATTCAGTACTTC	TRBJ2-4	NA	TRBV4-1	NA
CASSKTLGTKVYEQYF	TGTGCCAGCAGCAAAACTCTCGGGACTAAAGTCTACGAGCAGTACTTC	TRBJ2-7	TRBD2	TRBV7-9	once
CASRIGGPTDTQYF	TGCGCCAGCAGGATAGGAGGCCCCACAGATACGCAGTATTTT	TRBJ2-3	NA	TRBV10-1	NA
CASSNQLQGHYGYTF	TGTGCCAGTAGTAACCAATTACAGGGGCACTATGGCTACACCTTC	TRBJ1-2	TRBD1	TRBV19	NA
CASSIAGSAGELFF	TGTGCCAGTAGTATAGCAGGGAGCGCCGGGGAGCTGTTTTTT	TRBJ2-2	NA	TRBV19	NA
CASSPGTNEKLFF	TGTGCCAGCAGCCCGGGGACTAATGAAAAACTGTTTTTT	TRBJ1-4	NA	TRBV7-6	NA
CASSPVGGPRVNEQFF	TGTGCCAGCAGCCCCGTTGGAGGCCCTAGGGTCAATGAGCAGTTCTTC	TRBJ2-1	NA	TRBV27	once
CSVRENTEAFF	TGCAGCGTGAGGGAGAACACTGAAGCTTTCTTT	TRBJ1-1	NA	TRBV29-1	NA
CASSPQGDTEAFF	TGTGCCAGCAGCCCGCAGGGGGACACTGAAGCTTTCTTT	TRBJ1-1	TRBD1	TRBV11-3	NA
CASTLSDQAGNTIYF	TGCGCCAGCACTCTCTCGGACCAGGCTGGAAACACCATATATTTT	TRBJ1-3	NA	TRBV4-1	NA
CASSGGTAAETQYF	TGTGCCAGCAGTGGAGGGACAGCTGCGGAGACCCAGTACTTC	TRBJ2-5	TRBD1	TRBV2	NA
CASSIEWGAQAFF	TGTGCCAGTAGTATAGAATGGGGGGCCCAAGCTTTCTTT	TRBJ1-1	NA	TRBV19	few
CASSVGAVYEQYF	TGTGCCAGCAGCGTCGGGGCCGTCTACGAGCAGTACTTC	TRBJ2-7	NA	TRBV6-6	NA
CASSSKQDFSRTQYF	TGTGCCAGCAGCTCCAAACAGGATTTCAGCCGTACGCAGTATTTT	TRBJ2-3	NA	TRBV14	NA
CASSFWGRDTQYF	TGCGCCAGCAGCTTCTGGGGGCGGGATACGCAGTATTTT	TRBJ2-3	NA	TRBV5-1	few
CSVESQGHTDTQYF	TGCAGCGTGGAGTCACAGGGACACACAGATACGCAGTATTTT	TRBJ2-3	NA	TRBV29-1	few
CASSGAGGITGELFF	TGTGCCAGCAGTGGGGCGGGAGGGATCACCGGGGAGCTGTTTTTT	TRBJ2-2	TRBD2	TRBV25-1	NA
CAWSVSRGADTQYF	TGTGCCTGGAGTGTATCCCGGGGCGCAGATACGCAGTATTTT	TRBJ2-3	NA	TRBV30	NA
CASSAGTHKGETQYF	TGTGCCAGCAGCGCCGGTACCCATAAAGGAGAGACCCAGTACTTC	TRBJ2-5	NA	TRBV7-2	NA
CASSPLNGGVTDTQYF	TGTGCCAGCTCACCTTTAAATGGGGGAGTAACAGATACGCAGTATTTT	TRBJ2-3	NA	TRBV18	NA
CAWRAPGTSGRATDTQYF	TGTGCCTGGAGAGCTCCAGGGACTAGCGGGAGGGCCACAGATACGCAGTATTTT	TRBJ2-3	TRBD2	TRBV30	once
CASSSGSGYTF	TGTGCCAGCAGCAGTGGGTCTGGCTACACCTTC	TRBJ1-2	NA	TRBV7-9	few
CASGESVSNQPQHF	TGTGCTAGTGGCGAGAGTGTTAGCAATCAGCCCCAGCATTTT	TRBJ1-5	NA	TRBV12-5	NA
CASSLEGDRGEKLFF	TGTGCCAGCAGCTTGGAAGGGGACAGGGGCGAAAAACTGTTTTTT	TRBJ1-4	TRBD1	TRBV5-5	NA
CAWADRGHYEQYF	TGTGCCTGGGCGGACAGGGGTCACTACGAGCAGTACTTC	TRBJ2-7	TRBD1	TRBV30	NA
CASRTGAQGAGGGYTF	TGTGCCAGCAGGACGGGGGCTCAGGGGGCAGGCGGTGGCTACACCTTC	TRBJ1-2	TRBD1	TRBV6-6	NA
CASSLNPTSGTGELFF	TGTGCCAGCAGCTTAAATCCAACTAGCGGCACCGGGGAGCTGTTTTTT	TRBJ2-2	TRBD2	TRBV5-4	NA
CASSLGQARNTQYF	TGTGCCAGCAGTTTGGGGCAGGCGCGGAATACCCAGTACTTC	TRBJ2-5	NA	TRBV27	once